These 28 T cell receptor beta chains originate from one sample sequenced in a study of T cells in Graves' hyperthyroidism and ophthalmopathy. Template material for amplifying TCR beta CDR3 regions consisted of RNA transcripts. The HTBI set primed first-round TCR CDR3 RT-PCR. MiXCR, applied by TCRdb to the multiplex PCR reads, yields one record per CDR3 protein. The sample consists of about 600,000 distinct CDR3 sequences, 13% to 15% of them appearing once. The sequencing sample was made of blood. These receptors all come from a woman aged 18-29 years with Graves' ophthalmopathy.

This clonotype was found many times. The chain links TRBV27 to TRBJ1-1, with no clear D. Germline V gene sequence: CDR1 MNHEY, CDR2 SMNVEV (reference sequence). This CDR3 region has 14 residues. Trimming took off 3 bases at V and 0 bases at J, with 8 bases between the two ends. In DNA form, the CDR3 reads TGTGCCAGCAGTTTGCATCGGATGAACACTGAAGCTTTCTTT. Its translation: CASSLHRMNTEAFF.

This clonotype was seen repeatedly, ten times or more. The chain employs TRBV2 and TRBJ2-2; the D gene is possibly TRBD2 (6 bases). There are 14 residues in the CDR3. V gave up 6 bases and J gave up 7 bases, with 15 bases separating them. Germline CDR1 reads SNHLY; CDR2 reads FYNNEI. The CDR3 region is CASRGHGGVGELFF. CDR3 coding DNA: TGTGCCAGCAGAGGGCATGGAGGGGTCGGGGAGCTGTTTTTT.

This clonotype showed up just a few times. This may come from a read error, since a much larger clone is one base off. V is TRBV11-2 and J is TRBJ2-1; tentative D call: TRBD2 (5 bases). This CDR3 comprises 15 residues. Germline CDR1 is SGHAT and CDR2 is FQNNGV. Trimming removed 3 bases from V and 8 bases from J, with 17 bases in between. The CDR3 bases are TGTGCCAGCAGCTTTAGACGGTCTGGACTCGATGAGCAGTTCTTC. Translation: CASSFRRSGLDEQFF. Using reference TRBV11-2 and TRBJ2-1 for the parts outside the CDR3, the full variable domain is EAGVAQSPRYKIIEKRQSVAFWCNPISGHATLYWYQQILGQGPKLLIQFQNNGVVDDSQLPKDRFSAERLKGVDSTLKIQPAKLEDSAVYLCASSFRRSGLDEQFFGPGTRLTVL.

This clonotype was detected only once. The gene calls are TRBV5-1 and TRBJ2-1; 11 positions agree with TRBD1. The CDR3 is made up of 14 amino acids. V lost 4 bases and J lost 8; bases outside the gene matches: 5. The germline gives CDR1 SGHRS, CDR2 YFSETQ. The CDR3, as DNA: TGCGCCAGCAGCCGGGACAGGGGGGTCGATGAGCAGTTCTTC. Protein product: CASSRDRGVDEQFF.

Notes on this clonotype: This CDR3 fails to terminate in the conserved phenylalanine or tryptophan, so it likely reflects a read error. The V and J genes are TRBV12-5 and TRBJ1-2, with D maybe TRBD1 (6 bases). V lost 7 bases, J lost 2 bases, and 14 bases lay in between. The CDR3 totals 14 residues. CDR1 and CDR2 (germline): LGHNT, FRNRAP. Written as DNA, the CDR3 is TGTGCTAGTGCCTATTCTACAGGGAACTATGGCTACACCCTC. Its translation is CASAYSTGNYGYTL.

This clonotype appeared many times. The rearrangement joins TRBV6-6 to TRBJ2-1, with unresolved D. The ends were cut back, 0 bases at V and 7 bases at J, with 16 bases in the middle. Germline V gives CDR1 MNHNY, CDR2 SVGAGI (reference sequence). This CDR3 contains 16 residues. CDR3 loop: CASSYSSYTASNEQFF. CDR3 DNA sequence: TGTGCCAGCAGTTACTCGAGCTACACGGCCTCAAATGAGCAGTTCTTC.

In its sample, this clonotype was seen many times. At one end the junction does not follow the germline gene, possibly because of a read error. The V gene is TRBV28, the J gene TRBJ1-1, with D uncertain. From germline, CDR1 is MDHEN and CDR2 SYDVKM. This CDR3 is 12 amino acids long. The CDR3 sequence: CASSLLNTEAFF. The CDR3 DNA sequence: TGTGCCAGCAGCTTATTGAACACTGAAGCTTTCTTT.

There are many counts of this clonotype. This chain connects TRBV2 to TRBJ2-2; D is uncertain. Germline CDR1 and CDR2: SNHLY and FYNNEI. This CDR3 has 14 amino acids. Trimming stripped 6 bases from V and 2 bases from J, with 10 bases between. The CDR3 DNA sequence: TGTGCCAGCAGGCGGACCGTAAACACCGGGGAGCTGTTTTTT. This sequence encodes CASRRTVNTGELFF.

CDR3 DNA: TGTGCCAGCAGCTTAGTCGGGACAGGGGGCGGCAATGAGCAGTTCTTC. Its protein is CASSLVGTGGGNEQFF. The rearrangement uses TRBV11-3 and TRBJ2-1; 12 bases fit TRBD1. V lost 1 base, J lost 6 bases, and 4 bases stayed unmatched. The CDR3 spans 16 residues. Germline V gives CDR1 SGHNT, CDR2 YENEEA.

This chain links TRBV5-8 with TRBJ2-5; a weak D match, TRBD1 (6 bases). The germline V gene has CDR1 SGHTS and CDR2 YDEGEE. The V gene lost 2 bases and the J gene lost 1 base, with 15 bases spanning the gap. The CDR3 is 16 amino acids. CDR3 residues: CASSFAYRESQETQYF. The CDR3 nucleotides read TGTGCCAGCAGCTTCGCTTACAGGGAAAGCCAAGAGACCCAGTACTTC.

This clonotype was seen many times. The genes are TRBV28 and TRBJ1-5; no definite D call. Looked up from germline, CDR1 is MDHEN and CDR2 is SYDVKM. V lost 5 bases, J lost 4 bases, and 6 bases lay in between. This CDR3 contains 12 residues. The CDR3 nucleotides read TGTGCCAGCAGTCCTATTAATCAGCCCCAGCATTTT. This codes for CASSPINQPQHF.

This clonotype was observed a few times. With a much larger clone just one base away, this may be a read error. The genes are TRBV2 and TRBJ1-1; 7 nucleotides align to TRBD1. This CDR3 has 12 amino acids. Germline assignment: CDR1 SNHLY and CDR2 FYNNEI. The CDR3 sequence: CVSSEGAAEAFF. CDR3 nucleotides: TGTGTCAGCAGTGAGGGGGCCGCTGAAGCTTTCTTT.

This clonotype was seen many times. The DNA of the CDR3 is TGTGCCACCAGCAGAGTGGGCGGCAGGGGCCCAGATACGCAGTATTTT. Translating gives CATSRVGGRGPDTQYF. The chain couples TRBV15 to TRBJ2-3, with a tentative D call TRBD1 (6 bases). The CDR3 loop spans 16 amino acids. Trimming removed 1 base at V and 4 bases at J, with 15 bases between. Germline V gene data show CDR1 as LNHNV and CDR2 as YYDKDF (reference sequence). The full variable domain, in which reference TRBV15 and TRBJ2-3 provide the parts outside the CDR3, is DAMVIQNPRYQVTQFGKPVTLSCSQTLNHNVMYWYQQKSSQAPKLLFHYYDKDFNNEADTPDNFQSRRPNTSFCFLDIRSPGLGDTAMYLCATSRVGGRGPDTQYFGPGTRLTVL.

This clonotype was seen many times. The CDR3 DNA reads as TGTGCCAGCAGTTTATACAGGGGCCCCCCCAATCAGCCCCAGCATTTT. Amino acid sequence: CASSLYRGPPNQPQHF. This chain uses TRBV27 with TRBJ1-5; 7 nucleotides line up with TRBD1. The ends lost 1 base at V and 3 bases at J; junction bases unmatched: 6. CDR3 length: 16 residues. Germline lookup yields CDR1 MNHEY and CDR2 SMNVEV (reference sequence).

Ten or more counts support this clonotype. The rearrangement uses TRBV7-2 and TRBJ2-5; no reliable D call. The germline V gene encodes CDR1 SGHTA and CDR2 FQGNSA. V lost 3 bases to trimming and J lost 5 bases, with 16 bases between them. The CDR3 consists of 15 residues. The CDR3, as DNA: TGTGCCAGCAGCTTCCGACCGCTTCGCGAGGAGACCCAGTACTTC. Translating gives CASSFRPLREETQYF.

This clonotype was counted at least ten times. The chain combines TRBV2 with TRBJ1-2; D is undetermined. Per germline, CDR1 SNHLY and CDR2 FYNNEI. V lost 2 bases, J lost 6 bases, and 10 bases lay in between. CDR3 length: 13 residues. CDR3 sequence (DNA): TGTGCCAGCAGTGAAAGGGCCGGGAATGGCTACACCTTC. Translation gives CASSERAGNGYTF.

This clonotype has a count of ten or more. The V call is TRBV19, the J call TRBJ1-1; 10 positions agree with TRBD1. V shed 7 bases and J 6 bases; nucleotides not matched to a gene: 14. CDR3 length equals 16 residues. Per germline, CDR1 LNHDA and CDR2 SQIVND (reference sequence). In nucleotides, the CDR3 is TGTGCCAGTACTCCATTGACAGGGGGCAATATGGCTGAAGCTTTCTTT. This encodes CASTPLTGGNMAEAFF.

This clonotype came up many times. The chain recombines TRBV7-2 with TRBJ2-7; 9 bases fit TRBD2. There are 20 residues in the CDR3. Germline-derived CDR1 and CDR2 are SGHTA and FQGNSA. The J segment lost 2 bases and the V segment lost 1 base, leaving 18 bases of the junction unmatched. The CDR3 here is CASSLVGPPVAAGGTYEQYF. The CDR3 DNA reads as TGTGCCAGCAGCTTAGTCGGCCCGCCCGTCGCAGCGGGAGGTACCTACGAGCAGTACTTC.

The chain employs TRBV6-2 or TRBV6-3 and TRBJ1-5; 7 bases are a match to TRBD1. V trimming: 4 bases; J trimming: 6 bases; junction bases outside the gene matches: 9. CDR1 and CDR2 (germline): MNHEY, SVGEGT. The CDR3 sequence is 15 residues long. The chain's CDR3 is CASSFGGGASQPQHF. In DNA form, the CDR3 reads TGTGCCAGCAGTTTCGGAGGGGGCGCCAGTCAGCCCCAGCATTTT.

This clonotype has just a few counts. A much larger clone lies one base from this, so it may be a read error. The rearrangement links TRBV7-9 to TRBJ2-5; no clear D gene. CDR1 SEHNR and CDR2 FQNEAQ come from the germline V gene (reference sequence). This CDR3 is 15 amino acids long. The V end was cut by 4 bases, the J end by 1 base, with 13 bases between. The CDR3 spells CASSSAPAVQETQYF. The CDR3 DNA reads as TGTGCCAGCAGCTCAGCGCCCGCGGTCCAAGAGACCCAGTACTTC.

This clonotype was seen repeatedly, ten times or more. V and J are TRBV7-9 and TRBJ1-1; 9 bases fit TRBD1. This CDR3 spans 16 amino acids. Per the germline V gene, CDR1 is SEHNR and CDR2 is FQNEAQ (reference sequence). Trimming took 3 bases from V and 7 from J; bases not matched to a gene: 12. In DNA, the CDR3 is TGTGCCAGCAGCTTGAGGGGACAGGGAGAGCTCGGTGAAGCTTTCTTT. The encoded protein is CASSLRGQGELGEAFF.

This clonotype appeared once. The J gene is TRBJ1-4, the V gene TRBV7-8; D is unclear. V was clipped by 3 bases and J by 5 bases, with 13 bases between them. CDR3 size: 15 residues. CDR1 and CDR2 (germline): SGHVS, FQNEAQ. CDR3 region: CASSLLASQNEKLFF. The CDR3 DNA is TGTGCCAGCAGCTTGTTGGCCTCTCAAAATGAAAAACTGTTTTTT.

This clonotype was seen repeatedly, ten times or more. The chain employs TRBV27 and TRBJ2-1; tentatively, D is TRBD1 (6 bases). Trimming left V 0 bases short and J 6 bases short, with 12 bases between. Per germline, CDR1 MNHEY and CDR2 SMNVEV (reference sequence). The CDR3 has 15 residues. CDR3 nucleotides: TGTGCCAGCAGTTTATCAACAGGGAAGCTCAATGAGCAGTTCTTC. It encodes CASSLSTGKLNEQFF.

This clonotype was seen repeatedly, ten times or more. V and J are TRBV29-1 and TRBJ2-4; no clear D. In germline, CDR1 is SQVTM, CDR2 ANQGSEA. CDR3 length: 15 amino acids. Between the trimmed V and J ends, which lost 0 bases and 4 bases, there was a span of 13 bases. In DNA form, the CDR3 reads TGCAGCGTTGAAGATTTTGAAGGGTCGAAAAACATTCAGTACTTC. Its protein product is CSVEDFEGSKNIQYF.

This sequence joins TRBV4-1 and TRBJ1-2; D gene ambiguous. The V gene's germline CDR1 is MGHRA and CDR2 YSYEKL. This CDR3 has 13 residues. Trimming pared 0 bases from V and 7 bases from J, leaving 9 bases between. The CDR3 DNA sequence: TGCGCCAGCAGCCAAGAGGGGTTAGGTGGCTACACCTTC. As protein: CASSQEGLGGYTF.

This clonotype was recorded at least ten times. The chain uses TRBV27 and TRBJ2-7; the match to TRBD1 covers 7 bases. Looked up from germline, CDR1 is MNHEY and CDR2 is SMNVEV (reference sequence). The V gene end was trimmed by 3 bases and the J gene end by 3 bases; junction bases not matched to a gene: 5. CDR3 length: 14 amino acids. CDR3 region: CASSFRTGHYEQYF. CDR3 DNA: TGTGCCAGCAGTTTCCGGACAGGCCACTACGAGCAGTACTTC.

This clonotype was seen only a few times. CDR3 nucleotides: TGTGCCAGCAGTTTTGGCCCCTTGTGGGGCTACACCTTC. Amino acid sequence: CASSFGPLWGYTF. This rearrangement joins TRBV6-1 to TRBJ1-2; no firm D call. Per germline, CDR1 MNHNS and CDR2 SASEGT. Trimming took off 5 bases at V and 8 bases at J, with 15 bases between the two ends. The CDR3 has 13 residues.

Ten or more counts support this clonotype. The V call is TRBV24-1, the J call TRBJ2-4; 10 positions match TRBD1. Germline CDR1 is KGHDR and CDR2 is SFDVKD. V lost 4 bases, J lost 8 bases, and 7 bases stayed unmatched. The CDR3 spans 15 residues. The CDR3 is CATSDSGQGGDIQYF. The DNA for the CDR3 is TGTGCCACCAGTGACTCAGGACAGGGGGGGGACATTCAGTACTTC.